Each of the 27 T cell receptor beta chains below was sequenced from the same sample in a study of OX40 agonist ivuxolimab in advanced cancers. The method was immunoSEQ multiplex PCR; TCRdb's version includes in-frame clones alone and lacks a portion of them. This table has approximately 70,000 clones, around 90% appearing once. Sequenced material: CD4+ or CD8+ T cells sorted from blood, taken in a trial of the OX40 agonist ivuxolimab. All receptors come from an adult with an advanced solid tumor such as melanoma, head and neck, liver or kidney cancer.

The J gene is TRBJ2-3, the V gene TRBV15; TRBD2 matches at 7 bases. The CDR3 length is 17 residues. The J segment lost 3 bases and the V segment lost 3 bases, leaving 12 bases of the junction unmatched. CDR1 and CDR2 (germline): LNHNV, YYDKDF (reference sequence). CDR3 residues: CATSSPSHRGDTDTQYF. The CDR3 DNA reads TGTGCCACCAGCAGTCCCTCCCATCGGGGGGATACAGATACGCAGTATTTT.

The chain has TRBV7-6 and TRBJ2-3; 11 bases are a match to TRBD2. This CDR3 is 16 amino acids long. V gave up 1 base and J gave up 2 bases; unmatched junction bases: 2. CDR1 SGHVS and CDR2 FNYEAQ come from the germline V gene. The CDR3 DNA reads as TGTGCCAGCAGCTTAGTGACTAGCGGGGACACAGATACGCAGTATTTT. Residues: CASSLVTSGDTDTQYF.

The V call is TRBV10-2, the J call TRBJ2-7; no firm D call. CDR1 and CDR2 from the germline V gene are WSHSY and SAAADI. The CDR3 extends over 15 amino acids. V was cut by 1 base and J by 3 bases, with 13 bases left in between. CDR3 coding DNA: TGCGCCAGCAGTGAGTTTCCCCGGGCTGGCTACGAGCAGTACTTC. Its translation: CASSEFPRAGYEQYF.

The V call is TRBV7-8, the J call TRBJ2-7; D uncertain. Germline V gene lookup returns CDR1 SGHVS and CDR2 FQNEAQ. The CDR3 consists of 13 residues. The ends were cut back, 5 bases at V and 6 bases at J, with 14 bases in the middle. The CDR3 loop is CASSLGFSAEQYF. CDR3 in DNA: TGTGCCAGCAGCCTAGGGTTCTCCGCCGAGCAGTACTTC.

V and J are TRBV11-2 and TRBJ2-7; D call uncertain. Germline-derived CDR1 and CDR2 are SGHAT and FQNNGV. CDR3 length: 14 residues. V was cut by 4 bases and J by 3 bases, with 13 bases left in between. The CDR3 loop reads CASSSDLRVYEQYF. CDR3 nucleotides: TGTGCCAGCAGCTCGGACCTCCGAGTCTACGAGCAGTACTTC.

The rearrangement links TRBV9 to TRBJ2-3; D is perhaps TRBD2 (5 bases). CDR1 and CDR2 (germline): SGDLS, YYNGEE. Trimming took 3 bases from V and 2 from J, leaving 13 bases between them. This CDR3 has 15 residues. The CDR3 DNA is TGTGCCAGCAGCGCTTCCAGGACTTCCACAGATACGCAGTATTTT. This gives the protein CASSASRTSTDTQYF.

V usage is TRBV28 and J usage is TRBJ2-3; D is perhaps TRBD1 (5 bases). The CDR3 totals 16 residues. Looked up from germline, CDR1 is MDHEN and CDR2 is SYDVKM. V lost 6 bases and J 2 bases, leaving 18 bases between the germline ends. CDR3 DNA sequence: TGTGCCAGCAGCAAACCGACAGCCTCTTACACAGATACGCAGTATTTT. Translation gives CASSKPTASYTDTQYF.

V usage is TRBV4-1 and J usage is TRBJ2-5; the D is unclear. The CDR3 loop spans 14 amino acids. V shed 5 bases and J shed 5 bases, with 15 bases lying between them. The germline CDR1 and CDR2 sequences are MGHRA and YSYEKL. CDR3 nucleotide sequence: TGCGCCAGCAGCTTCGAATCTACCGAGGAGACCCAGTACTTC. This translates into CASSFESTEETQYF.

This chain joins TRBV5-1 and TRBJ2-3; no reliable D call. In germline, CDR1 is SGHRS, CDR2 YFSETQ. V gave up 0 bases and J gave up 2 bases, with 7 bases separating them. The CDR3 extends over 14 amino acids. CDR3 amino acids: CASSLGRNTDTQYF. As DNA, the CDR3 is TGCGCCAGCAGCTTGGGACGAAACACAGATACGCAGTATTTT.

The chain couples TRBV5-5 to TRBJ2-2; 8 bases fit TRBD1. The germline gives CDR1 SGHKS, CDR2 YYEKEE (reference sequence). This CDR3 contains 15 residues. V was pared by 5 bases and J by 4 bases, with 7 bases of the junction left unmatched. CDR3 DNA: TGTGCCAGCAGTGACAGGGGTGTTACCACCGGGGAGCTGTTTTTT. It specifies CASSDRGVTTGELFF.

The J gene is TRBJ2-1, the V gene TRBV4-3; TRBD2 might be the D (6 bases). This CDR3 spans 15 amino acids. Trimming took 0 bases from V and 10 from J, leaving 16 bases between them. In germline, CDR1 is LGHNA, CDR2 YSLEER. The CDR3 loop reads CASSQDRGGTQEQFF. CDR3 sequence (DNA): TGCGCCAGCAGCCAAGATCGAGGAGGGACCCAAGAGCAGTTCTTC.

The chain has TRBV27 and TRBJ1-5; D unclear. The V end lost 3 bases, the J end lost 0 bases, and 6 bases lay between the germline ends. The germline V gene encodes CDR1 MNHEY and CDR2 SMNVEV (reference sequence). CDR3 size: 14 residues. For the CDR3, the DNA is TGTGCCAGCAGTTTGTCGATTAGCAATCAGCCCCAGCATTTT. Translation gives CASSLSISNQPQHF.

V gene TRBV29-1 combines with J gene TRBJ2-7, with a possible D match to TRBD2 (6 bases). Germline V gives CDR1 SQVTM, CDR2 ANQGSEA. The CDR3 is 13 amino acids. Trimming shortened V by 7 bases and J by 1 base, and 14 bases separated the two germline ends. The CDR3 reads CSAEEGSSYEQYF. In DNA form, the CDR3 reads TGCAGCGCCGAGGAGGGTAGTTCCTACGAGCAGTACTTC.

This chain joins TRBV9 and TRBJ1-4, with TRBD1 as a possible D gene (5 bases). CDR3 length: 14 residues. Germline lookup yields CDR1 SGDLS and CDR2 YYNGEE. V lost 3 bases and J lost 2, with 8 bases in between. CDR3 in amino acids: CASSEQGTNEKLFF. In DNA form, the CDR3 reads TGTGCCAGCAGCGAGCAGGGCACTAATGAAAAACTGTTTTTT.

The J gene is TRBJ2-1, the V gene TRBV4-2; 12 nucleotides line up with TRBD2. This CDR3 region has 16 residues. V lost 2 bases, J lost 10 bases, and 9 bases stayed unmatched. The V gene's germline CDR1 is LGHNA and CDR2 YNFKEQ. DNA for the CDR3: TGTGCCAGCAGCCAAAGGGCTAGCGGGGGGGCTGAGGAGCAGTTCTTC. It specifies CASSQRASGGAEEQFF.

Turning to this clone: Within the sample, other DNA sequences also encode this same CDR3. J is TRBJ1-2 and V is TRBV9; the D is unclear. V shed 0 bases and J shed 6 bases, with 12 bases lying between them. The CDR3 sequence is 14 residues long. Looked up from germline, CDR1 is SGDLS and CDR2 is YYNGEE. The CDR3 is CASSVGRSLNGYTF. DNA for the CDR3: TGTGCCAGCAGCGTAGGAAGGAGTCTCAATGGCTACACCTTC.

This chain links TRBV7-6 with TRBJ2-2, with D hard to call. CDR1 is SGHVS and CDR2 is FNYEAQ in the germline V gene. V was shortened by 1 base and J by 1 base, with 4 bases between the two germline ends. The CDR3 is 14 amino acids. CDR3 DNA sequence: TGTGCCAGCAGCTTAGAACAGAACACCGGGGAGCTGTTTTTT. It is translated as CASSLEQNTGELFF.

CDR3 DNA sequence: TGTGCCAGCAGCTTAGTCGAAGAAATGAACACTGAAGCTTTCTTT. Translated: CASSLVEEMNTEAFF. The chain carries TRBV11-2 and TRBJ1-1, with D unresolved. This CDR3 is built from 15 residues. The V gene lost 1 base and the J gene lost 0 bases, with 9 bases spanning the gap. Germline V gene data show CDR1 as SGHAT and CDR2 as FQNNGV.

The CDR3 sequence: CASSSGTSGRMSNEQFF. CDR3 DNA sequence: TGTGCCAGCAGTTCCGGGACTAGCGGGAGAATGAGTAATGAGCAGTTCTTC. V and J are TRBV7-9 and TRBJ2-1; 14 positions match TRBD2. Germline V gives CDR1 SEHNR, CDR2 FQNEAQ (reference sequence). The CDR3 contains 17 residues. Trimming cost V 6 bases and J 7 bases; bases outside gene matches: 11.

CDR3: CASSPGGNFPEQFF. CDR3 sequence (DNA): TGCGCCAGCAGCCCGGGGGGGAACTTTCCTGAGCAGTTCTTC. This chain uses TRBV4-3 with TRBJ2-1; 8 nucleotides line up with TRBD2. This CDR3 comprises 14 residues. Germline values: CDR1 LGHNA, CDR2 YSLEER. With V trimmed by 4 bases and J by 9 bases, 8 bases remained unmatched.

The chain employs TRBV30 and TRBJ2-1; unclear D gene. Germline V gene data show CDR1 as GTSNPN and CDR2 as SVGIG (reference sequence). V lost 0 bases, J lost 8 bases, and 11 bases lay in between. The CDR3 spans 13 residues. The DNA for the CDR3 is TGTGCCTGGAGTGTTTGGGATGGGCATGAGCAGTTCTTC. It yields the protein CAWSVWDGHEQFF.

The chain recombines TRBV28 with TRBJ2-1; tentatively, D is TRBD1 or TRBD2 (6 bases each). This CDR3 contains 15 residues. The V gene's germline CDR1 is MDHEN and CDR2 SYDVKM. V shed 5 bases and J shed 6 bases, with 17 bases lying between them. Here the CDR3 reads CASSLLRGAINEQFF. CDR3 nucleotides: TGTGCCAGCAGTCTTTTGAGGGGGGCTATCAATGAGCAGTTCTTC. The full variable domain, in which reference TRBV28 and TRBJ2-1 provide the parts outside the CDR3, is DVKVTQSSRYLVKRTGEKVFLECVQDMDHENMFWYRQDPGLGLRLIYFSYDVKMKEKGDIPEGYSVSREKKERFSLILESASTNQTSMYLCASSLLRGAINEQFFGPGTRLTVL.

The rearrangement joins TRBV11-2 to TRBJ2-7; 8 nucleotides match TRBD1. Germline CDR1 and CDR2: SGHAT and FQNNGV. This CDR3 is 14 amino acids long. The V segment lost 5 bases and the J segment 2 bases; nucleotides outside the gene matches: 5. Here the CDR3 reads CASSPRDRTYEQYF. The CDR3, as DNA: TGTGCCAGCAGCCCCCGGGACAGGACCTACGAGCAGTACTTC.

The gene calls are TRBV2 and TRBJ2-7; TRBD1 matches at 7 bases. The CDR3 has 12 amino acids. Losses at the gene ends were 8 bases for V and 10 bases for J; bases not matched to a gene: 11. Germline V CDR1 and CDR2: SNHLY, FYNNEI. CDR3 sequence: CASFNDRALQYF. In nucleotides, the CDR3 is TGTGCCAGCTTTAATGACAGGGCCCTTCAGTACTTC. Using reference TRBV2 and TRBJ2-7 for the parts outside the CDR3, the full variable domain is EPEVTQTPSHQVTQMGQEVILRCVPISNHLYFYWYRQILGQKVEFLVSFYNNEISEKSEIFDDQFSVERPDGSNFTLKIRSTKLEDSAMYFCASFNDRALQYFGPGTRLTVT.

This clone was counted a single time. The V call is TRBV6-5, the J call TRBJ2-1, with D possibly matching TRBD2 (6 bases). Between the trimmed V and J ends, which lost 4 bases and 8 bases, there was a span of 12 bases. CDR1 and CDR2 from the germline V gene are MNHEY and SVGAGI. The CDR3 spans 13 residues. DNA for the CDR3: TGTGCCAGCAGTTTCGGGACTTCCCATGAGCAGTTCTTC. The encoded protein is CASSFGTSHEQFF.

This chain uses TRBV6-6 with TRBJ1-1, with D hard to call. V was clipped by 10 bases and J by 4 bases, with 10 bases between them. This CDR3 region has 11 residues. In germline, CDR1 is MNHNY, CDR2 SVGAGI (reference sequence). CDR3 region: CATTESTEAFF. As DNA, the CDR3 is TGTGCCACAACAGAATCCACTGAAGCTTTCTTT.

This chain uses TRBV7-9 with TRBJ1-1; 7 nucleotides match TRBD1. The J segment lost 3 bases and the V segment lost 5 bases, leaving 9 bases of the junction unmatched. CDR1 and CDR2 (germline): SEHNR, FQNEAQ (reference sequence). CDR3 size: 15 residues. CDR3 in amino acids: CASSTGTAKYTEAFF. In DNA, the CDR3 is TGTGCCAGCAGCACGGGGACAGCTAAATACACTGAAGCTTTCTTT.